The 25 T cell receptor beta chains listed next were all sequenced from one sample in a study of blood T cells in healthy people across ages. A second PCR, run for about 6 to 11 cycles, used a sample-barcoded 5' primer plus a J-beta primer mix. TCRdb reprocessed the 5' RACE reads via MiXCR and lists one record per CDR3 protein. The repertoire has fewer than 1,000,000 distinct CDR3 sequences, 40% to 50% of them found once; the top ten carry about 19%. Sample: blood. Source of these receptors: a man in his sixties in good health.

The CDR3 sequence: CASGPRDTTYGYTF. The CDR3 nucleotides read TGTGCCAGTGGACCTAGGGACACCACCTATGGCTACACCTTC. The chain employs TRBV5-5 and TRBJ1-2; D is perhaps TRBD1 (6 bases). The germline gives CDR1 SGHKS, CDR2 YYEKEE (reference sequence). V gave up 8 bases and J gave up 4 bases, with 18 bases separating them. This CDR3 has 14 amino acids.

The chain uses TRBV13 and TRBJ1-2, with D unresolved. The V end was cut by 2 bases, the J end by 2 bases, with 15 bases between. The germline V gene encodes CDR1 PRHDT and CDR2 FYEKMQ (reference sequence). The CDR3 length is 16 residues. The CDR3 DNA is TGTGCCAGCAGCTTAAAGTATCATATCGACAACTATGGCTACACCTTC. The encoded protein is CASSLKYHIDNYGYTF.

The chain is built from TRBV20-1 and TRBJ1-4, with no clear D. Germline V gene sequence: CDR1 DFQATT, CDR2 SNEGSKA (reference sequence). The CDR3 sequence is 13 residues long. The ends were cut back, 6 bases at V and 6 bases at J, with 14 bases in the middle. CDR3 sequence reads: CSANTGSDEKLFF. DNA for the CDR3: TGCAGTGCGAACACGGGTAGTGATGAAAAACTGTTTTTT.

In this sample, this clonotype turned up a few times. A much larger clone lies a single base off, so this may be a read error. The chain recombines TRBV27 with TRBJ2-1, with 7 positions matching TRBD2. The DNA end is more similar to TRBJ2-7, so the J call may be wrong. Germline V gene data show CDR1 as MNHEY and CDR2 as SMNVEV (reference sequence). The CDR3 sequence is 16 residues long. CDR3 nucleotides: TGTGCCAGCATACCGACTAGCAGGAGCTCCTACAATGAGCAGTACTTC. It yields the protein CASIPTSRSSYNEQYF.

This clonotype was counted only a few times. The rearrangement links TRBV5-8 to TRBJ1-4, with 7 bases identical to TRBD1. V shed 3 bases, J shed 5 bases, and the junction held 13 bases outside the gene matches. The CDR3 is 17 amino acids. The germline V gene encodes CDR1 SGHTS and CDR2 YDEGEE. CDR3 DNA sequence: TGTGCCAGCAGCTCGACAGGGTCGCAGAGGGGAAATGAAAAACTGTTTTTT. Its translation is CASSSTGSQRGNEKLFF. The full variable domain, rest sourced from reference TRBV5-8 and TRBJ1-4, is EAGVTQSPTHLIKTRGQQATLRCSPISGHTSVYWYQQALGLGLQFLLWYDEGEERNRGNFPPRFSGRQFPNYSSELNVNALELEDSALYLCASSSTGSQRGNEKLFFGSGTQLSVL.

This clonotype appeared a few times. This chain joins TRBV12-3 or TRBV12-4 and TRBJ2-6; D is undetermined. The CDR3 consists of 13 residues. Trimming stripped 10 bases from V and 0 bases from J, with 7 bases between. The CDR3 bases are TGTGCCACTCGACTCTCTGGGGCCAACGTCCTGACTTTC. Translating gives CATRLSGANVLTF.

The CDR3 sequence: CSAREGTPGNSPLHF. As DNA, the CDR3 is TGCAGTGCTAGAGAAGGCACCCCCGGGAATTCACCCCTCCACTTT. The rearrangement uses TRBV20-1 and TRBJ1-6, with D uncertain. With 0 bases removed from V and 7 bases from J, the gap between germline ends came to 13 bases. The CDR3 length is 15 residues. Germline V gene lookup returns CDR1 DFQATT and CDR2 SNEGSKA (reference sequence).

V and J are TRBV20-1 and TRBJ2-7, with a weak D call TRBD1 (5 bases). The V gene lost 7 bases and the J gene lost 2 bases, with 15 bases spanning the gap. CDR1 is DFQATT and CDR2 is SNEGSKA in the germline V gene (reference sequence). CDR3 length: 13 residues. The CDR3 reads CSGRPGAAYEQYF. The DNA of the CDR3 is TGCAGTGGTCGGCCTGGGGCTGCCTACGAGCAGTACTTC.

The V call is TRBV27, the J call TRBJ1-5, with D possibly TRBD1 on 5 matching bases. This CDR3 has 16 residues. In germline, CDR1 is MNHEY, CDR2 SMNVEV (reference sequence). The ends were cut back, 6 bases at V and 2 bases at J, with 17 bases in the middle. The CDR3 DNA is TGTGCCAGCAGCCATCTCAGGGCCCGGGGCAATCAGCCCCAGCATTTT. It yields the protein CASSHLRARGNQPQHF.

This clonotype occurred once. The chain uses TRBV6-2 or TRBV6-3 and TRBJ2-7; TRBD1 aligns across 7 bases. The J call may be mistaken, given a closer DNA end match to TRBJ2-5. The CDR3 loop spans 13 amino acids. The germline gives CDR1 MNHEY, CDR2 SVGEGT. The CDR3 DNA reads as TGTGCCAGCAGCTGCGACAGGGACCAGACCCAGTACTTC. Its protein is CASSCDRDQTQYF.

The CDR3 is CASSPDRNYGELFF. The CDR3, as DNA: TGTGCCAGCTCACCGGACAGAAACTACGGGGAGCTGTTTTTT. The chain employs TRBV18 and TRBJ2-2; TRBD1 is a possible D gene (6 bases). V was trimmed by 3 bases and J by 7 bases, leaving 12 bases between them. The CDR3 consists of 14 residues. Germline CDR1 reads KGHSH; CDR2 reads LQKENI.

The chain recombines TRBV21-1 with TRBJ2-7; the table's D gene call, TRBD2, was not cross checked with the DNA. TRBV21-1 is marked as a pseudogene. The CDR3 is 14 residues long. CDR3 sequence (DNA): TGTGCCAGCAGCAAAGCAGATAGCGGCTACGAGCAGTACTTC. Residues: CASSKADSGYEQYF.

J is TRBJ1-1 and V is TRBV6-2 or TRBV6-3; 8 nucleotides match TRBD1. This CDR3 comprises 11 residues. The V and J ends lost 10 bases and 5 bases, in that order; junction bases with no gene match: 3. Germline assignment: CDR1 MNHEY and CDR2 SVGEGT. CDR3 loop: CATYRGTEAFF. The CDR3 nucleotides read TGTGCCACCTACAGGGGGACTGAAGCTTTCTTT.

The rearrangement uses TRBV20-1 and TRBJ1-6; TRBD1 agrees at 7 bases. This CDR3 is built from 14 residues. The trim removed 2 bases at V and 4 bases at J, leaving 2 bases unmatched. CDR1 and CDR2 from the germline V gene are DFQATT and SNEGSKA (reference sequence). CDR3 DNA: TGCAGTGCTAGACCGGGACAGTATAATTCACCCCTCCACTTT. This encodes CSARPGQYNSPLHF.

This clonotype was seen a few times. The gene calls are TRBV4-3 and TRBJ1-6, with TRBD1 as a possible D gene (6 bases). CDR1 is LGHNA and CDR2 is YSLEER in the germline V gene. The CDR3 consists of 12 residues. Trimming stripped 8 bases from V and 10 bases from J, with 12 bases between. For the CDR3, the DNA is TGCGCCAGCTCTGAAGGGGGGTCACCCCTCCACTTT. Encoded protein: CASSEGGSPLHF.

Ten or more counts support this clonotype. The V and J genes are TRBV5-1 and TRBJ2-7; perhaps TRBD2 as D (6 bases). V lost 4 bases, J lost 2 bases, and 13 bases lay in between. The CDR3 runs 14 residues. CDR1 and CDR2 from the germline V gene are SGHRS and YFSETQ. The DNA for the CDR3 is TGCGCCAGCAGCCCGCGGGACGCCGCCTACGAGCAGTACTTC. This sequence encodes CASSPRDAAYEQYF.

A few counts support this clonotype. The V gene is TRBV12-3 or TRBV12-4, the J gene TRBJ2-7; the D gene could be TRBD1 or TRBD2 (6 bases each). The DNA end lines up better with TRBJ2-5; the J call may be wrong. This CDR3 has 17 residues. Here the CDR3 reads CASSLGLEGGTEETQYF. The CDR3 DNA sequence: TGTGCCAGCAGTTTAGGGCTAGAGGGGGGCACCGAAGAGACCCAGTACTTC.

V and J are TRBV10-3 and TRBJ1-5; no definite D call. V was pared by 4 bases and J by 3 bases, with 16 bases between. Germline CDR1 reads ENHRY; CDR2 reads SYGVKD. The CDR3 runs to 16 residues. The CDR3 DNA reads TGTGCCATCAGTGCGTCCCTAGAGAAGCACAATCAGCCCCAGCATTTT. Encoded protein: CAISASLEKHNQPQHF.

The chain carries TRBV14 and TRBJ1-6, with unresolved D. Trimming cost V 4 bases and J 7 bases, with 11 bases left between them. In germline, CDR1 is SGHDN, CDR2 FVKESK. The CDR3 is made up of 14 amino acids. CDR3 amino acids: CASSPRAQNSPLHF. CDR3 DNA: TGTGCCAGCAGCCCCCGGGCCCAGAATTCACCCCTCCACTTT. Full variable domain (outside the CDR3, taken from reference TRBV14 and TRBJ1-6): EAGVTQFPSHSVIEKGQTVTLRCDPISGHDNLYWYRRVMGKEIKFLLHFVKESKQDESGMPNNRFLAERTGGTYSTLKVQPAELEDSGVYFCASSPRAQNSPLHFGNGTRLTVT.

This chain joins TRBV7-9 and TRBJ2-4; no reliable D call. Germline V gene lookup returns CDR1 SEHNR and CDR2 FQNEAQ (reference sequence). This CDR3 is built from 16 residues. V shed 3 bases and J shed 1 base, with 13 bases lying between them. The CDR3 here is CASSFSPGRAKNIQYF. The CDR3 DNA reads as TGTGCCAGCAGCTTTAGTCCGGGTCGGGCCAAAAACATTCAGTACTTC.

V and J are TRBV5-1 and TRBJ2-3; a weak D match, TRBD1 (6 bases). Trimming removed 4 bases at V and 4 bases at J, with 13 bases between. There are 14 residues in the CDR3. Germline CDR1 is SGHRS and CDR2 is YFSETQ. The CDR3 DNA reads TGCGCCAGCAGCAAGGGGGTGGTAGCAGATACGCAGTATTTT. It codes for CASSKGVVADTQYF.

This clonotype was seen once. The V call is TRBV3-1, the J call TRBJ2-5; tentatively, D is TRBD1 (5 bases). V gave up 1 base and J gave up 3 bases, with 12 bases separating them. Germline CDR1 is LGHDT and CDR2 is YNNKEL (reference sequence). The CDR3 covers 15 residues. The CDR3 region is CASSQGQRGEETQYF. CDR3 DNA: TGTGCCAGCAGCCAAGGACAGAGAGGCGAAGAGACCCAGTACTTC.

The chain is built from TRBV6-1 and TRBJ1-1; D is unresolved. This CDR3 comprises 16 residues. CDR1 MNHNS and CDR2 SASEGT come from the germline V gene. Trimming left V 1 base short and J 7 bases short, with 19 bases between. The CDR3 DNA reads as TGTGCCAGCAGTGAAGAAAGATTCGGCAGCATCCTTGAAGCTTTCTTT. Its protein product is CASSEERFGSILEAFF.

This sequence joins TRBV27 and TRBJ2-2; D uncertain. This CDR3 region has 12 residues. V was cut by 4 bases and J by 7 bases, with 7 bases left in between. The germline CDR1 and CDR2 sequences are MNHEY and SMNVEV (reference sequence). The CDR3: CASSSGYGELFF. The CDR3 region has the DNA TGTGCCAGCAGTTCCGGGTACGGGGAGCTGTTTTTT.

Regarding this clonotype: One end of the junction varies from germline; a read error may be responsible. J is TRBJ1-1 and V is TRBV10-3; D might be TRBD1 (5 bases). Germline CDR1 and CDR2: ENHRY and SYGVKD. The CDR3 loop spans 12 amino acids. CDR3 nucleotide sequence: TGTGTCATCAGTGAGGGGACCCGTGAAGCTTTCTTT. Translating it yields CVISEGTREAFF.